These 25 T cell receptor beta chains originate from one sample sequenced in a study of cytomegalovirus exposure and HLA in healthy donors. PCR amplification relied on 60 Vbeta primers (plus 13 Jbeta primers). Generated by immunoSEQ multiplex PCR, the TCRdb table keeps only in-frame clones and is missing some. Of some 60,000 clones listed, roughly 87% were seen once; the top ten hold roughly 10%. Sample: PBMCs. These TCRs come from a female donor in good health and CMV-seronegative.

This chain uses TRBV5-1 with TRBJ2-7, with TRBD2 identical over 9 bases. This CDR3 contains 15 residues. Unmatched junction bases numbered 10, after V lost 0 bases and J lost 9 bases. In germline, CDR1 is SGHRS, CDR2 YFSETQ. DNA for the CDR3: TGCGCCAGCAGCTTGGGCGGGAGGGAATTCGGTGGGCAGTACTTC. Translated: CASSLGGREFGGQYF.

The chain joins TRBV6-1 to TRBJ2-1; D is perhaps TRBD2 (7 bases). Germline-derived CDR1 and CDR2 are MNHNS and SASEGT. V dropped 5 bases and J dropped 7 bases, with 18 bases sitting between them. CDR3 size: 15 residues. This CDR3 reads CASSPGGQLGNEQFF. As DNA, the CDR3 is TGTGCCAGCAGTCCCGGGGGGCAGCTGGGGAATGAGCAGTTCTTC.

This chain uses TRBV7-6 with TRBJ2-1; tentatively, D is TRBD2 (5 bases). V shed 5 bases and J shed 5 bases, with 16 bases lying between them. CDR3 length: 15 amino acids. Germline V CDR1 and CDR2: SGHVS, FNYEAQ. The CDR3 loop reads CASSPRTQQHNEQFF. Here the CDR3 DNA reads TGTGCCAGCAGCCCCAGGACTCAACAGCACAATGAGCAGTTCTTC.

V gene TRBV4-3 combines with J gene TRBJ2-7; D is possibly TRBD1 (5 bases). The CDR3 contains 17 residues. Germline values: CDR1 LGHNA, CDR2 YSLEER. V was clipped by 1 base and J by 5 bases, with 21 bases between them. This CDR3 is CASSQGTAQESGHEQYF. The DNA of the CDR3 is TGCGCCAGCAGCCAAGGGACCGCACAGGAGTCCGGACACGAGCAGTACTTC.

The rearrangement uses TRBV5-8 and TRBJ2-7; the D is unclear. This CDR3 is 15 amino acids long. Germline V gives CDR1 SGHTS, CDR2 YDEGEE. The V and J ends lost 0 bases and 3 bases respectively, with 13 bases between them. The CDR3 loop reads CASSLGGGQRYEQYF. In DNA, the CDR3 is TGTGCCAGCAGCTTGGGTGGTGGCCAGCGCTACGAGCAGTACTTC. The whole variable domain, filled in from reference TRBV5-8 and TRBJ2-7, reads EAGVTQSPTHLIKTRGQQATLRCSPISGHTSVYWYQQALGLGLQFLLWYDEGEERNRGNFPPRFSGRQFPNYSSELNVNALELEDSALYLCASSLGGGQRYEQYFGPGTRLTVT.

The chain links TRBV6-5 to TRBJ2-7, with TRBD2 matching 11 bases. The CDR3 extends over 14 amino acids. Germline assignment: CDR1 MNHEY and CDR2 SVGAGI. With V trimmed by 4 bases and J by 2 bases, 1 base remained unmatched. The CDR3 is CASSSSGGPYEQYF. The DNA for the CDR3 is TGTGCCAGCAGTTCTAGCGGGGGGCCCTACGAGCAGTACTTC.

The chain links TRBV5-1 to TRBJ2-3; no reliable D call. V dropped 1 base and J dropped 0 bases, with 9 bases sitting between them. This CDR3 region has 15 residues. CDR1 SGHRS and CDR2 YFSETQ come from the germline V gene. The CDR3 here is CASSLTDPSTDTQYF. The CDR3 region has the DNA TGCGCCAGCAGCTTGACAGATCCTAGCACAGATACGCAGTATTTT.

The CDR3 DNA reads TGTGCCAGCAGCCTAGGCGGGGGAATGGTTCAGCCCCAGCATTTT. Protein sequence: CASSLGGGMVQPQHF. This chain uses TRBV5-6 with TRBJ1-5; D may be TRBD1 (5 bases). Trimming left V 4 bases short and J 6 bases short, with 17 bases between. Germline V lookup: CDR1 SGHDT, CDR2 YYEEEE. The CDR3 totals 15 residues.

This CDR3 reads CASSDTVNTEAFF. The CDR3, as DNA: TGTGCCAGCAGTGACACAGTGAACACTGAAGCTTTCTTT. This sequence joins TRBV6-1 and TRBJ1-1; D is unresolved. Trimming took off 3 bases at V and 0 bases at J, with 5 bases between the two ends. The CDR3 extends over 13 amino acids. Germline CDR1 MNHNS, CDR2 SASEGT.

This rearrangement joins TRBV28 to TRBJ2-7; 9 positions match TRBD1. CDR1 MDHEN and CDR2 SYDVKM come from the germline V gene. V trimming: 2 bases; J trimming: 2 bases; junction bases outside the gene matches: 7. The CDR3 is made up of 16 amino acids. The CDR3 DNA follows: TGTGCCAGCAGTTTAGGCCGGGACAGGGCGCCCTACGAGCAGTACTTC. Amino acids: CASSLGRDRAPYEQYF.

V gene TRBV30 combines with J gene TRBJ2-5; 7 bases fit TRBD1. V lost 3 bases and J lost 5; bases outside the gene matches: 3. Germline values: CDR1 GTSNPN, CDR2 SVGIG (reference sequence). The CDR3 has 12 amino acids. The CDR3 loop is CAWSPQGETQYF. The CDR3 coding sequence is TGTGCCTGGAGCCCACAGGGGGAGACCCAGTACTTC. Variable domain in full (rest from reference TRBV30 and TRBJ2-5): SQTIHQWPATLVQPVGSPLSLECTVEGTSNPNLYWYRQAAGRGLQLLFYSVGIGQISSEVPQNLSASRPQDRQFILSSKKLLLSDSGFYLCAWSPQGETQYFGPGTRLLVL.

This clone came up a few times. The chain has TRBV5-4 and TRBJ2-4; tentatively, D is TRBD2 (6 bases). Germline V lookup: CDR1 SGHNT, CDR2 YYREEE (reference sequence). CDR3 length: 15 amino acids. Trimming cost V 2 bases and J 8 bases, with 17 bases left between them. The CDR3 DNA sequence: TGTGCCAGCAGCTTCCTCGGGGGTCGGGGAGACATTCAGTACTTC. Translation gives CASSFLGGRGDIQYF.

This clone was counted a single time. The chain carries TRBV9 and TRBJ2-3; a possible D gene is TRBD2 (5 bases). Germline V lookup: CDR1 SGDLS, CDR2 YYNGEE. This CDR3 has 14 residues. Trimming stripped 4 bases from V and 6 bases from J, with 15 bases between. The CDR3 here is CASSNTAGEDTQYF. CDR3 sequence (DNA): TGTGCCAGCAGCAATACAGCTGGGGAGGATACGCAGTATTTT.

The chain recombines TRBV7-2 with TRBJ2-3; TRBD1 aligns across 7 bases. The CDR3 sequence is 15 residues long. V lost 5 bases, J lost 3 bases, and 8 bases stayed unmatched. Germline CDR1 reads SGHTA; CDR2 reads FQGNSA. CDR3 protein: CASSGRQGVTDTQYF. As DNA, the CDR3 is TGTGCCAGCAGCGGCCGGCAGGGGGTAACAGATACGCAGTATTTT.

The chain links TRBV2 to TRBJ1-1; TRBD1 matches 8 bases. The CDR3 covers 14 residues. With V trimmed by 6 bases and J by 6 bases, 9 bases remained unmatched. Germline V gives CDR1 SNHLY, CDR2 FYNNEI. The CDR3 sequence: CASRKGQAGAEAFF. CDR3 sequence (DNA): TGTGCCAGCAGGAAGGGACAGGCGGGGGCTGAAGCTTTCTTT. The entire variable domain, with the rest obtained from reference TRBV2 and TRBJ1-1, is as follows: EPEVTQTPSHQVTQMGQEVILRCVPISNHLYFYWYRQILGQKVEFLVSFYNNEISEKSEIFDDQFSVERPDGSNFTLKIRSTKLEDSAMYFCASRKGQAGAEAFFGQGTRLTVV.

The gene calls are TRBV7-2 and TRBJ2-5; the D is unclear. Germline CDR1 and CDR2: SGHTA and FQGNSA. This CDR3 spans 14 amino acids. Trimming cost V 1 base and J 1 base, with 7 bases left between them. CDR3 bases: TGTGCCAGCAGCTTAGAACCAGTCCAAGAGACCCAGTACTTC. Translation gives CASSLEPVQETQYF.

On this clone: In the same sample, other DNA sequences code for this CDR3. This sequence joins TRBV5-1 and TRBJ1-1, with a weak D call TRBD1 (5 bases). V shed 0 bases and J shed 2 bases, with 5 bases lying between them. The CDR3 covers 13 residues. Germline CDR1 reads SGHRS; CDR2 reads YFSETQ. The CDR3 DNA is TGCGCCAGCAGCTTGGGGGGCAACACTGAAGCTTTCTTT. Translated: CASSLGGNTEAFF.

The chain combines TRBV4-1 with TRBJ2-7; D possibly corresponds to TRBD2 (5 bases). CDR1 is MGHRA, CDR2 YSYEKL, per germline. V was trimmed by 4 bases and J by 3 bases, leaving 16 bases between them. The CDR3 is 15 amino acids. The CDR3 coding sequence is TGCGCCAGCAGCCCCCGGGCAGGAGGCGTCTACGAGCAGTACTTC. This sequence encodes CASSPRAGGVYEQYF.

This clone was found once. The chain combines TRBV19 with TRBJ1-5; D is uncertain. V shed 6 bases and J shed 3 bases, with 18 bases lying between them. The CDR3 runs 16 residues. The germline V gene has CDR1 LNHDA and CDR2 SQIVND (reference sequence). The CDR3: CASSPWALSPNQPQHF. As DNA, the CDR3 is TGTGCCAGTAGCCCCTGGGCCCTCTCTCCCAATCAGCCCCAGCATTTT.

This chain connects TRBV23-1 to TRBJ1-1; D is possibly TRBD1 (6 bases). TRBV23-1 is designated an ORF whose function remains uncertain. The CDR3 totals 15 residues. V lost 1 base, J lost 4 bases, and 13 bases lay in between. The CDR3 DNA follows: TGCGCCAGCAGTCAATTAGTCAGGGGTGGCACTGAAGCTTTCTTT. Its protein product is CASSQLVRGGTEAFF.

The chain has TRBV2 and TRBJ2-3, with a tentative D call TRBD2 (5 bases). Germline CDR1 SNHLY, CDR2 FYNNEI. V dropped 6 bases and J dropped 1 base, with 11 bases sitting between them. The CDR3 has 14 amino acids. CDR3 loop: CASRWAEGTDTQYF. The CDR3 DNA follows: TGTGCCAGCAGGTGGGCGGAGGGCACAGATACGCAGTATTTT. Complete variable domain (other parts from reference TRBV2 and TRBJ2-3): EPEVTQTPSHQVTQMGQEVILRCVPISNHLYFYWYRQILGQKVEFLVSFYNNEISEKSEIFDDQFSVERPDGSNFTLKIRSTKLEDSAMYFCASRWAEGTDTQYFGPGTRLTVL.

The chain couples TRBV28 to TRBJ2-2; TRBD2 matches 11 bases. From germline, CDR1 is MDHEN and CDR2 SYDVKM. CDR3 length equals 14 residues. Trimming at V came to 8 bases and at J to 8 bases, leaving 7 bases not matched to a gene. This chain's CDR3 is CASGTSGRRGELFF. The CDR3 coding sequence is TGTGCCAGCGGTACTAGCGGGAGACGAGGGGAGCTGTTTTTT.

The rearrangement links TRBV11-2 to TRBJ2-7, with D possibly matching TRBD2 (6 bases). Per germline, CDR1 SGHAT and CDR2 FQNNGV. Trimming took 5 bases from V and 4 from J, leaving 15 bases between them. The length of the CDR3 is 14 residues. CDR3 nucleotide sequence: TGTGCCAGCAGCCGGGGGACGGCGGGGTACGAGCAGTACTTC. This translates into CASSRGTAGYEQYF. Full variable domain (remainder filled in from reference TRBV11-2 and TRBJ2-7): EAGVAQSPRYKIIEKRQSVAFWCNPISGHATLYWYQQILGQGPKLLIQFQNNGVVDDSQLPKDRFSAERLKGVDSTLKIQPAKLEDSAVYLCASSRGTAGYEQYFGPGTRLTVT.

Relative to its sample, this clone is medium-sized (0.01 to 0.1%). The chain couples TRBV4-2 to TRBJ2-3; the match to TRBD2 covers 12 bases. CDR1 and CDR2 (germline): LGHNA, YNFKEQ. This CDR3 spans 15 amino acids. J was trimmed by 4 bases and V by 1 base; bases with no gene match: 0. CDR3 nucleotide sequence: TGTGCCAGCAGCCAAGGACTAGCGGGAGCAGATACGCAGTATTTT. As protein: CASSQGLAGADTQYF.

This clone has just one count. V is TRBV4-3 and J is TRBJ2-5; D is perhaps TRBD1 (6 bases). The J call may be faulty, since TRBJ2-7 better matches the DNA end. Germline V lookup: CDR1 LGHNA, CDR2 YSLEER. The CDR3 has 15 amino acids. The CDR3 loop is CASSPEGGVGYEQYF. In DNA form, the CDR3 reads TGCGCCAGCAGCCCGGAAGGGGGTGTAGGGTACGAGCAGTACTTC.